This section outlines one TCR beta chain sequence together with its context. The sample comes from a study of T cells in Graves' hyperthyroidism and ophthalmopathy. Across the study: It was at initial diagnosis, before any treatment, that peripheral blood was collected.

RNA transcripts were the template for amplifying TCR beta CDR3 regions. Carried out on the TCR CDR3, a first-round RT-PCR used the HTBI primer set. A single record per CDR3 protein comes from TCRdb applying MiXCR to the multiplex PCR reads. The repertoire consists of about 560,000 distinct CDR3 sequences, with around 13% occurring once and the leading ten covering around 13%. Trimming at V came to 3 bases and at J to 2 bases, leaving 5 bases not matched to a gene. The length of the CDR3 is 14 residues. The germline CDR1 and CDR2 sequences are DFQATT and SNEGSKA (reference sequence). Fresh peripheral blood, 8 to 10 ml, was the source of the PBMCs.

The sequencing sample was made of blood. This chain connects TRBV20-1 to TRBJ2-3; 7 nucleotides match TRBD2. The TCR sequence derives from a woman aged 40 to 55 with Graves' hyperthyroidism. The CDR3, as DNA: TGCAGTGCTAGTGGCCTAGCGGACACAGATACGCAGTATTTT. It codes for CSASGLADTDTQYF.